These 22 T cell receptor beta chains came from one sample sequenced in a study of OX40 agonist ivuxolimab in advanced cancers. The protocol was immunoSEQ multiplex PCR, while the TCRdb copy is restricted to in-frame clones and leaves out a portion. The sample consists of 12,000 or so clones, around 83% of them appearing once. The specimen was CD4+ or CD8+ T cells sorted from blood, collected in a trial of the OX40 agonist ivuxolimab. These receptors were obtained from an adult with an advanced solid tumor such as melanoma, head and neck, liver or kidney cancer.

On this clone itself: The same CDR3 can be traced to other DNA sequences in this sample. The chain recombines TRBV4-3 with TRBJ2-5, with D perhaps given as TRBD1 or TRBD2 (6 bases each). Trimming left V 1 base short and J 5 bases short, with 11 bases between. Germline lookup yields CDR1 LGHNA and CDR2 YSLEER. The CDR3 sequence is 14 residues long. In DNA form, the CDR3 reads TGCGCCAGCAGCCAAGGGGGGGCAGGGGAGACCCAGTACTTC. Protein sequence: CASSQGGAGETQYF.

The gene calls are TRBV19 and TRBJ1-5, with D possibly TRBD1 on 5 matching bases. V lost 10 bases, J lost 2 bases, and 9 bases lay in between. CDR1 is LNHDA, CDR2 SQIVND, per germline (reference sequence). CDR3 length equals 12 residues. CDR3 nucleotides: TGTGCCATAGGGACCGGCAATCAGCCCCAGCATTTT. It yields the protein CAIGTGNQPQHF.

The chain has TRBV5-4 and TRBJ1-1; perhaps TRBD1 as D (6 bases). Per germline, CDR1 SGHNT and CDR2 YYREEE (reference sequence). Trimming took 4 bases from V and 4 from J, leaving 23 bases between them. CDR3 size: 17 residues. The CDR3 DNA reads as TGTGCCAGCAGCCTCCATGAAATAGGGGCCAGGGGCACTGAAGCTTTCTTT. Encoded protein: CASSLHEIGARGTEAFF.

The genes are TRBV19 and TRBJ2-7, with TRBD2 matching over 8 bases. Germline V gene lookup returns CDR1 LNHDA and CDR2 SQIVND (reference sequence). The junction had 10 bases not matched to a gene; V was cut back by 6 bases and J by 12 bases. The CDR3 has 12 residues. The CDR3 DNA reads as TGTGCCAGTAGGTCCGGGGGGGGTCCCCCGTACTTC. This sequence encodes CASRSGGGPPYF.

The rearrangement joins TRBV19 to TRBJ1-5, with D tentatively TRBD1 (6 bases). The V end lost 4 bases, the J end lost 7 bases, and 20 bases lay between the germline ends. This CDR3 region has 16 residues. Germline V gene data show CDR1 as LNHDA and CDR2 as SQIVND (reference sequence). CDR3 loop: CASSKRTDPGGQPQHF. CDR3 nucleotides: TGTGCCAGTAGTAAGAGGACAGACCCCGGTGGGCAGCCCCAGCATTTT.

The V call is TRBV19, the J call TRBJ1-2, with D maybe TRBD1 (6 bases). The CDR3 runs to 16 residues. Germline V gives CDR1 LNHDA, CDR2 SQIVND (reference sequence). Trimming cost V 0 bases and J 5 bases, with 16 bases left between them. CDR3 protein: CASSIDVWTANYGYTF. Written as DNA, the CDR3 is TGTGCCAGTAGTATAGATGTCTGGACAGCCAATTATGGCTACACCTTC.

The genes are TRBV7-9 and TRBJ2-3, with 7 nucleotides matching TRBD2. Germline CDR1 and CDR2: SEHNR and FQNEAQ (reference sequence). The CDR3 has 16 residues. With V trimmed by 4 bases and J by 5 bases, 12 bases remained unmatched. DNA for the CDR3: TGTGCCAGCAGCTCCCCGTATAAGCGGGATATAGATACGCAGTATTTT. Its protein is CASSSPYKRDIDTQYF.

The chain couples TRBV9 to TRBJ1-1, with D unclear. CDR3 size: 13 residues. CDR1 SGDLS and CDR2 YYNGEE come from the germline V gene. V shed 4 bases and J shed 4 bases, with 11 bases lying between them. CDR3 nucleotides: TGTGCCAGCAGCCGCAATCGGGGCACTGAAGCTTTCTTT. This codes for CASSRNRGTEAFF.

This chain connects TRBV19 to TRBJ2-3, with a tentative D call TRBD2 (5 bases). The CDR3 is 15 residues long. V lost 5 bases and J lost 2, with 14 bases in between. Germline V gives CDR1 LNHDA, CDR2 SQIVND (reference sequence). The CDR3 nucleotides read TGTGCCAGTAGTTATATGCGGGTGTTCACAGATACGCAGTATTTT. Protein sequence: CASSYMRVFTDTQYF.

This clone was observed a single time. This chain uses TRBV19 with TRBJ1-5; no definite D call. Germline CDR1 and CDR2: LNHDA and SQIVND (reference sequence). Deletions cut 3 bases from V and 5 bases from J, with 8 bases between. This CDR3 is built from 13 residues. This chain's CDR3 is CASSIGSYQPQHF. The DNA for the CDR3 is TGTGCCAGTAGTATTGGGAGTTATCAGCCCCAGCATTTT.

This sequence joins TRBV7-3 and TRBJ1-2; D perhaps matches TRBD1 (5 bases). Trimming pared 5 bases from V and 1 base from J, leaving 8 bases between. The CDR3 has 13 residues. Per germline, CDR1 SGHTA and CDR2 FQGTGA. CDR3 region: CASSQGVNYGYTF. The CDR3 nucleotides read TGTGCCAGCAGCCAGGGAGTTAACTATGGCTACACCTTC.

The chain combines TRBV9 with TRBJ2-1; 13 bases fit TRBD2. Germline-derived CDR1 and CDR2 are SGDLS and YYNGEE. This CDR3 is 16 amino acids long. V trimming: 3 bases; J trimming: 10 bases; junction bases outside the gene matches: 10. DNA of the CDR3: TGTGCCAGCAGCGCCGGACTAGCGGGAGACCGAAGGGAGCAGTTCTTC. As protein: CASSAGLAGDRREQFF.

The chain has TRBV9 and TRBJ1-2; 7 positions match TRBD1. The CDR3 extends over 13 amino acids. V trimming: 5 bases; J trimming: 6 bases; junction bases outside the gene matches: 7. From germline, CDR1 is SGDLS and CDR2 YYNGEE. The DNA of the CDR3 is TGTGCCAGCAGTCGACCAGGGGGAGATGGCTACACCTTC. This codes for CASSRPGGDGYTF.

V is TRBV27 and J is TRBJ1-6, with a tentative D call TRBD1 (6 bases). This CDR3 has 16 residues. V was pared by 10 bases and J by 3 bases, with 19 bases between. Per germline, CDR1 MNHEY and CDR2 SMNVEV (reference sequence). Here the CDR3 reads CATTSQGPLYNSPLHF. The CDR3, as DNA: TGTGCCACTACGTCTCAGGGGCCCCTCTATAATTCACCCCTCCACTTT.

CDR3 protein: CASSQDGRGAYEQYF. Written as DNA, the CDR3 is TGTGCCAGCAGCCAAGATGGGAGAGGGGCCTACGAGCAGTACTTC. The chain uses TRBV14 and TRBJ2-7; D might be TRBD1 or TRBD2, each matching 5 bases. The CDR3 loop spans 15 amino acids. Germline assignment: CDR1 SGHDN and CDR2 FVKESK. Trimming left V 0 bases short and J 2 bases short, with 11 bases between.

The chain combines TRBV5-6 with TRBJ1-5; D gene ambiguous. Between the trimmed V and J ends, which lost 4 bases and 7 bases, there was a span of 12 bases. The V gene's germline CDR1 is SGHDT and CDR2 YYEEEE. There are 13 residues in the CDR3. The DNA of the CDR3 is TGTGCCAGCAGCCCTGAGCGGGGACAGCCCCAGCATTTT. Translation: CASSPERGQPQHF.

The genes are TRBV7-9 and TRBJ2-4; possibly TRBD2 for D (5 bases). CDR1 and CDR2 from the germline V gene are SEHNR and FQNEAQ (reference sequence). V was clipped by 7 bases and J by 3 bases, with 13 bases between them. CDR3 length equals 14 residues. DNA for the CDR3: TGTGCCAGCACCGGGGATGGAGTCAAAAACATTCAGTACTTC. Translation: CASTGDGVKNIQYF.

The chain is built from TRBV7-7 and TRBJ2-2; D ambiguous. Germline values: CDR1 SSHAT, CDR2 FNYEAQ (reference sequence). V was trimmed by 8 bases and J by 2 bases, leaving 15 bases between them. CDR3 length equals 15 residues. Here the CDR3 DNA reads TGTGCCAGCCGCTCGATTGGCGGAAACACCGGGGAGCTGTTTTTT. Its translation: CASRSIGGNTGELFF.

This chain links TRBV19 with TRBJ1-1; no reliable D call. V was shortened by 7 bases and J by 1 base, with 16 bases between the two germline ends. The CDR3 runs to 15 residues. Germline V CDR1 and CDR2: LNHDA, SQIVND (reference sequence). CDR3 bases: TGTGCCAGTAACAGAATCCAGGCTGGGAACACTGAAGCTTTCTTT. It is translated as CASNRIQAGNTEAFF.

The V call is TRBV6-5, the J call TRBJ2-7, with D uncertain. V was clipped by 0 bases and J by 5 bases, with 11 bases between them. CDR3 size: 14 residues. Germline CDR1 reads MNHEY; CDR2 reads SVGAGI. The CDR3 DNA sequence: TGTGCCAGCAGTTACTCAGGGCATGGGGACGAGCAGTACTTC. This translates into CASSYSGHGDEQYF.

V is TRBV28 and J is TRBJ2-7, with 8 bases lining up with TRBD2. Germline lookup yields CDR1 MDHEN and CDR2 SYDVKM. The CDR3 length is 16 residues. The ends lost 6 bases at V and 3 bases at J; junction bases unmatched: 13. The CDR3: CASSPRRVAGNYEQYF. CDR3 sequence (DNA): TGTGCCAGCAGCCCGCGGAGAGTAGCGGGAAACTACGAGCAGTACTTC.

The chain joins TRBV6-5 to TRBJ2-5; possibly TRBD1 or TRBD2 for D (5 bases each). Germline lookup yields CDR1 MNHEY and CDR2 SVGAGI. V lost 2 bases and J lost 7, with 11 bases in between. This CDR3 is built from 13 residues. CDR3 residues: CASSYGSGGTQYF. DNA of the CDR3: TGTGCCAGCAGTTACGGTAGTGGGGGGACCCAGTACTTC.